This record concerns one TCR beta chain sequence. The antigen this receptor binds is unknown. No base qualities exist here, and no much larger clone lies one base off it. Sorted unstimulated T cells and proliferating T cells recovered from mixed lymphocyte reactions were subjected to TCRbeta CDR3 sequencing. Fresh whole blood from ten to eleven HLA-typed healthy donors served as the source for isolating PBMCs. This sample stems from a study of siplizumab effects on memory and regulatory T cells (dated by TCRdb to the late 2010s). Context from the whole study: The study looked at the effect of siplizumab, an anti-CD2 antibody, on alloreactive T-cell subsets in allogeneic mixed lymphocyte reactions made from human PBMCs. Study-level results and caveats: Sequences below about 10^-5 frequency were poorly captured, so only a minor fraction of alloreactive clones could be mapped to unstimulated subsets. In reactions with siplizumab, an average of 68.8% of mappable alloreactive CD4+ clones were Treg-derived, compared with 26.9% in control reactions. The cumulative frequency of alloreactive sequences traceable to unstimulated CD4+ memory T cells was significantly reduced by siplizumab. For roughly 80-96% of proliferating CD4+ or CD8+ clones, no naive or memory phenotype could be assigned. The suppressive function of proliferating Tregs from siplizumab cultures was not functionally confirmed. Unstimulated naive T cells appeared to be more diverse than memory T cells, and naive cells seemed to make a substantial contribution to the alloresponse.

Receptor amplification or capture employed the immunoSEQ multiplex PCR assay. The deep sequencing platform assayed some 90,000 TCR templates per sample. Genomic DNA extracted from sorted T cells was used for TCRbeta CDR3 sequencing. As for the original processing: The R programming language was used for clonal analysis of TCRbeta CDR3 data. Unstimulated samples were compared with post-reaction CFSE-low samples to define alloreactive CD4+ and CD8+ clones. Alloreactive CD4+ clones were assigned to regulatory or non-regulatory origin by matching sequences to sorted unstimulated Treg and non-Treg repertoires. Entries here come from immuneACCESS through TCRdb and include only in-frame sequences with V and J called. Some clones fail to appear in such tables; in the studies checked, an unresolved V gene covers under half of the shortfall, and the cause of the remainder is unknown. From that table come the V and J calls and clone size; the DNA was used to work out D and trimming. The table for this sample lists tens of thousands of clones; about 92% of them were counted only once. In total, the top ten clones hold less than 45% of the sample.

Based on the germline V gene, the CDR1 and CDR2 sequences are MGHRA and YSYEKL. V is pared back by 3 bases and J by 5 bases, with 7 bases lying between the germline termini. The CDR3 contains 12 residues, cysteine and phenylalanine counted. The CDR3 DNA has 36 bases and is translated from base 1. The sample taken for sequencing was CD8+ T cells sorted from blood. The TCR originated in a human donor in good health. The V and J segments used are TRBV4-1 and TRBJ2-5; a tentative D match to TRBD2 spans 5 bases. The CDR3 in this case is CASSQTGETQYF. The nucleotides are TGCGCCAGCAGCCAGACGGGGGAGACCCAGTACTTC.